These 20 T cell receptor beta chains were all obtained from the same sample, sequenced in a study of shared clonotypes between healthy human individuals (TCRdb year 2020). Library prep was done by the immunoSEQ multiplex PCR assay. TCRdb mirrors the immuneACCESS table, restricted to in-frame sequences. Some clones are absent from its copies; in checked studies, under half trace to an unresolved V gene, and the reason for the others is unknown. Here the sample has 800,000 to 1,200,000 clones; around 78% occur a single time. 0.5% to 0.6% of the sample goes to the ten largest clones. The specimen was memory CD4+ T cells from PBMCs. The sample's cell subset or site label, in plain terms: CD45RA-negative fraction. These receptors all come from a man in his late teens or twenties in good health. Some clones in this sample may be carry-over from other donors' samples.

J is TRBJ2-2 and V is TRBV4-2; tentatively, D is TRBD1 (6 bases). V lost 5 bases and J 9 bases, leaving 19 bases between the germline ends. Per the germline V gene, CDR1 is LGHNA and CDR2 is YNFKEQ. CDR3 length: 15 residues. Here the CDR3 reads CASSTTGSPPRELFF. CDR3 sequence (DNA): TGTGCCAGCAGCACAACAGGGTCCCCACCCCGGGAGCTGTTTTTT.

This chain connects TRBV5-6 to TRBJ1-1, with 9 bases aligning to TRBD1. V shed 4 bases, J shed 5 bases, and the junction held 9 bases outside the gene matches. The CDR3 spans 15 residues. Germline CDR1 reads SGHDT; CDR2 reads YYEEEE. CDR3 sequence (DNA): TGTGCCAGCAGCCCGGGAGGACAGGGGAGGACTGAAGCTTTCTTT. Its protein product is CASSPGGQGRTEAFF.

V usage is TRBV2 and J usage is TRBJ2-3; no definite D call. The CDR3 is made up of 13 amino acids. V was pared by 7 bases and J by 2 bases, with 10 bases between. The germline V gene has CDR1 SNHLY and CDR2 FYNNEI. The CDR3 DNA follows: TGTGCCAGCACCCGACTTTACACAGATACGCAGTATTTT. As protein: CASTRLYTDTQYF.

A note on this clone: The sample carries other DNA sequences with the same CDR3. The CDR3 sequence is CASSPGGGYGYTF. The CDR3 coding sequence is TGTGCCAGCAGTCCCGGCGGGGGCTATGGCTACACCTTC. The chain has TRBV27 and TRBJ1-2; tentatively, D is TRBD1 (5 bases). The CDR3 covers 13 residues. Germline V gives CDR1 MNHEY, CDR2 SMNVEV (reference sequence). Deletions cut 5 bases from V and 4 bases from J, with 11 bases between.

The rearrangement links TRBV27 to TRBJ2-7; a possible D gene is TRBD1 (6 bases). CDR1 and CDR2 (germline): MNHEY, SMNVEV (reference sequence). The germline V and J ends were trimmed by 3 bases and 2 bases, with 14 bases remaining between them. This CDR3 region has 15 residues. CDR3 loop: CASSLKQGSPYEQYF. As DNA, the CDR3 is TGTGCCAGCAGTTTGAAACAGGGATCTCCCTACGAGCAGTACTTC.

J is TRBJ2-5 and V is TRBV2; TRBD2 might be the D (6 bases). Deletions cut 5 bases from V and 5 bases from J, with 15 bases between. The CDR3 consists of 14 residues. The germline gives CDR1 SNHLY, CDR2 FYNNEI. The CDR3 sequence is CASSPGARGETQYF. The CDR3, as DNA: TGTGCCAGCAGTCCCGGGGCCCGGGGGGAGACCCAGTACTTC.

V usage is TRBV5-1 and J usage is TRBJ2-7; TRBD1 aligns across 9 bases. Per germline, CDR1 SGHRS and CDR2 YFSETQ. J was trimmed by 7 bases and V by 6 bases; bases with no gene match: 14. CDR3 length: 15 residues. CDR3 residues: CASKSTGGLADEQYF. The CDR3 DNA follows: TGCGCCAGCAAATCGACAGGGGGTCTAGCTGATGAGCAGTACTTC.

The V call is TRBV5-1, the J call TRBJ1-1; D is perhaps TRBD1 (5 bases). Germline-derived CDR1 and CDR2 are SGHRS and YFSETQ. Trimming cost V 0 bases and J 6 bases, with 15 bases left between them. The length of the CDR3 is 15 residues. CDR3 in amino acids: CASSLAPGSQAEAFF. The CDR3 DNA is TGCGCCAGCAGCTTGGCACCAGGGTCGCAGGCTGAAGCTTTCTTT.

As DNA, the CDR3 is TGCGCCAGCAGCTTTGATAGCGGGAGCTACAATGAGCAGTTCTTC. Translation gives CASSFDSGSYNEQFF. This sequence joins TRBV5-1 and TRBJ2-1, with 9 bases aligning to TRBD2. Germline-derived CDR1 and CDR2 are SGHRS and YFSETQ. There are 15 residues in the CDR3. Unmatched junction bases numbered 3, after V lost 2 bases and J lost 3 bases.

The gene calls are TRBV2 and TRBJ2-5, with 9 nucleotides matching TRBD2. CDR3 length equals 14 residues. V lost 8 bases to trimming and J lost 5 bases; unmatched junction nucleotides: 9. Germline CDR1 is SNHLY and CDR2 is FYNNEI. The CDR3 spells CASSAGGARETQYF. CDR3 bases: TGTGCCAGCTCAGCGGGAGGCGCACGTGAGACCCAGTACTTC.

The V call is TRBV27, the J call TRBJ2-7, with 11 positions matching TRBD2. This CDR3 has 15 amino acids. Trimming at V came to 2 bases and at J to 1 base, leaving 1 base not matched to a gene. Germline lookup yields CDR1 MNHEY and CDR2 SMNVEV (reference sequence). The CDR3 DNA is TGTGCCAGCAGTTTAGCTAGCGGGGGGTCCTACGAGCAGTACTTC. Its translation: CASSLASGGSYEQYF.

The chain recombines TRBV2 with TRBJ2-3; 12 bases line up with TRBD2. Looked up from germline, CDR1 is SNHLY and CDR2 is FYNNEI. With V trimmed by 6 bases and J by 13 bases, 11 bases remained unmatched. The CDR3 has 14 amino acids. The CDR3 DNA is TGTGCCAGCAGCAAAGAGGGACTAGCGGGCCCAGAGTATTTT. This codes for CASSKEGLAGPEYF.

This clone appeared once. The chain couples TRBV5-4 to TRBJ2-2; TRBD1 agrees at 10 bases. Germline V gene sequence: CDR1 SGHNT, CDR2 YYREEE (reference sequence). The CDR3 covers 14 residues. With V trimmed by 5 bases and J by 6 bases, 4 bases remained unmatched. CDR3 bases: TGTGCCAGCAGAAGGGACAGGGGTCCCGGGGAGCTGTTTTTT. This gives the protein CASRRDRGPGELFF.

V is TRBV4-2 and J is TRBJ2-5; 7 positions match TRBD2. The CDR3 is 18 residues long. J gave up 0 bases and V 0 bases, and 10 bases lay outside the gene matches. Germline V CDR1 and CDR2: LGHNA, YNFKEQ. In nucleotides, the CDR3 is TGTGCCAGCAGCCAAGAACCCTACCGAGCGGGGTACCAAGAGACCCAGTACTTC. Protein product: CASSQEPYRAGYQETQYF.

J is TRBJ2-7 and V is TRBV14; D is undetermined. The CDR3 spans 16 residues. V was shortened by 3 bases and J by 2 bases, with 17 bases between the two germline ends. CDR1 SGHDN and CDR2 FVKESK come from the germline V gene. CDR3 nucleotides: TGTGCCAGCAGCCAGAGCCGGGCCCATCTTCCCTACGAGCAGTACTTC. Its translation is CASSQSRAHLPYEQYF. Looking up the rest from reference TRBV14 and TRBJ2-7 gives the full variable domain: EAGVTQFPSHSVIEKGQTVTLRCDPISGHDNLYWYRRVMGKEIKFLLHFVKESKQDESGMPNNRFLAERTGGTYSTLKVQPAELEDSGVYFCASSQSRAHLPYEQYFGPGTRLTVT.

As concerns this clone: This specimen includes other DNA sequences encoding the same CDR3. The V gene is TRBV7-2, the J gene TRBJ1-5; no clear D gene. The CDR3 consists of 13 residues. Trimming left V 5 bases short and J 0 bases short, with 5 bases between. Germline V gene lookup returns CDR1 SGHTA and CDR2 FQGNSA. Written as DNA, the CDR3 is TGTGCCAGCAGCCTCAATAGCAATCAGCCCCAGCATTTT. It encodes CASSLNSNQPQHF.

With regard to this clone: Given a much more abundant clone one base away, this may be a read error. This CDR3 is also generated by other DNA sequences in the sample. This chain joins TRBV7-2 and TRBJ1-1; 9 positions match TRBD1. With V trimmed by 3 bases and J by 2 bases, 1 base remained unmatched. The V gene's germline CDR1 is SGHTA and CDR2 FQGNSA. This CDR3 has 14 amino acids. CDR3 protein: CASSLDRGNTEAFF. The CDR3 DNA sequence: TGTGCCAGCAGCTTGGACAGGGGAAACACTGAAGCTTTCTTT.

The chain employs TRBV25-1 and TRBJ2-3, with a tentative D call TRBD1 (5 bases). The germline V gene encodes CDR1 MGHDK and CDR2 SYGVNS. The CDR3 totals 14 residues. With 4 bases removed from V and 3 bases from J, the gap between germline ends came to 11 bases. This CDR3 reads CASSVLQGTDTQYF. Here the CDR3 DNA reads TGTGCCAGCAGTGTTCTCCAGGGAACAGATACGCAGTATTTT. The variable domain in full, completed from reference TRBV25-1 and TRBJ2-3, reads EADIYQTPRYLVIGTGKKITLECSQTMGHDKMYWYQQDPGMELHLIHYSYGVNSTEKGDLSSESTVSRIRTEHFPLTLESARPSHTSQYLCASSVLQGTDTQYFGPGTRLTVL.

In its sample, this clone was seen a few times. This sequence joins TRBV27 and TRBJ2-1, with D unclear. Trimming took 4 bases from V and 8 from J, leaving 18 bases between them. The CDR3 extends over 15 amino acids. Per germline, CDR1 MNHEY and CDR2 SMNVEV (reference sequence). The CDR3 DNA reads TGTGCCAGCAGTTCTCAGAGGACCCTCGCCGATGAGCAGTTCTTC. It codes for CASSSQRTLADEQFF.

V and J are TRBV11-2 and TRBJ2-1; TRBD2 matches 9 bases. Trimming took 4 bases from V and 0 from J; bases not matched to a gene: 7. This CDR3 comprises 17 residues. Germline CDR1 is SGHAT and CDR2 is FQNNGV. CDR3 in DNA: TGTGCCAGCAGCTCTCAGCGGGAGGTTCCCTCCTACAATGAGCAGTTCTTC. It translates to CASSSQREVPSYNEQFF.